This T cell receptor beta chain was identified in a study of shared clonotypes between healthy human individuals. Study information: The study used three CD4 naive, three CD4 memory, two CD8 naive and one CD8 memory plate per donor.

CD45RO-negative cells were positively selected for CCR7, leaving out terminally differentiated effector memory CD45RA+ cells. Study-level findings and limits: Non-shared clonotypes showed lower generation probabilities than clonotypes common to all four donors. It was observed that roughly 5.4% of naive CD4 clonotypes were shared across several donors.

Points on this clone: The antigen is unknown.

The table came from immunoSEQ multiplex PCR; TCRdb's copy has only in-frame clones and leaves some out. This table has roughly 2.1 million clones, approximately 94% appearing once. Losses at the gene ends were 5 bases for V and 13 bases for J; bases not matched to a gene: 7. The CDR3 spans 13 residues. The germline V gene encodes CDR1 SGHTA and CDR2 FQGNSA. The specimen was naive CD8+ T cells from PBMCs. This chain links TRBV7-2 with TRBJ1-6; 8 bases match TRBD1. This TCR came from a man between 18 and 29 years old in good health. Some clones in this sample may be carry-over from other donors' samples. The DNA of the CDR3 is TGTGCCAGCAGCCCTCCGACAGGGGCCCCCCTCCACTTT. Protein: CASSPPTGAPLHF.